This T cell receptor beta chain was found in a study of CD8 T cells in Susac syndrome. This CDR3 spans 17 amino acids. Trimming left V 7 bases short and J 5 bases short, with 29 bases between. In germline, CDR1 is SQVTM, CDR2 ANQGSEA. Random hexamers served to reverse transcribe about 0.5 to 1 ug RNA. TCRdb passed the immunoSEQ multiplex PCR reads through MiXCR, listing each CDR3 protein once. The sample yields around 81,000 distinct CDR3 sequences, roughly 94% seen once. The gene calls are TRBV29-1 and TRBJ2-5; no firm D call. Source material: CD8+ T cells from PBMCs. This sequence originates from a human donor with Susac syndrome. The CDR3 sequence: CSASQGDTAGVGETQYF. CDR3 bases: TGCAGCGCCTCCCAAGGTGACACCGCTGGGGTTGGCGAGACCCAGTACTTC. Filled out from reference TRBV29-1 and TRBJ2-5, the complete variable domain reads SAVISQKPSRDICQRGTSLTIQCQVDSQVTMMFWYRQQPGQSLTLIATANQGSEATYESGFVIDKFPISRPNLTFSTLTVSNMSPEDSSIYLCSASQGDTAGVGETQYFGPGTRLLVL.